A single sample is the source of the 30 T cell receptor beta chains below, sequenced in a study of T cell repertoires in breast cancer. A second nested PCR with blocking oligonucleotides suppressed unpaired genes. In TCRdb, the emulsion pairing reads were re-called with MiXCR into one record per CDR3 protein. The sample consists of roughly 40,000 distinct CDR3 sequences, about 50% of them appearing once. Paired alpha-beta TCRs of CD8+ T cells were analyzed by expanded emulsion RT-PCR. Sequences were obtained from CD8+ T cells. The origin of the receptors is a pool of human donors with breast cancer or a healthy control (not recorded which).

Details on this clonotype: In this CDR3 the conserved last residue, phenylalanine or tryptophan, is missing, so a read error is likely. This chain links TRBV27 with TRBJ1-1; unclear D gene. The germline V gene has CDR1 MNHEY and CDR2 SMNVEV (reference sequence). The CDR3 extends over 13 amino acids. The V gene lost 3 bases and the J gene lost 2 bases, with 7 bases spanning the gap. The CDR3 DNA reads TGTGCCAGCAGTTTTGGGTCTAACACTGAAGCTTTCCTC. It specifies CASSFGSNTEAFL.

This sequence joins TRBV20-1 and TRBJ1-1; TRBD1 matches 7 bases. The J segment lost 0 bases and the V segment lost 7 bases, leaving 17 bases of the junction unmatched. Germline V gene sequence: CDR1 DFQATT, CDR2 SNEGSKA (reference sequence). The CDR3 runs to 17 residues. CDR3 region: CSVNRDSQWRVNTEAFF. Written as DNA, the CDR3 is TGCAGTGTCAATCGGGACAGTCAATGGAGGGTGAACACTGAAGCTTTCTTT.

This clonotype appeared a single time. The V and J genes are TRBV6-2 or TRBV6-3 and TRBJ2-7; the D gene is possibly TRBD1 (6 bases). CDR1 is MNHEY, CDR2 SVGEGT, per germline. V lost 6 bases and J lost 5, with 11 bases in between. The CDR3 contains 12 residues. The CDR3 here is CASRTGLDEQYF. CDR3 bases: TGTGCCAGCAGAACAGGGCTAGACGAGCAGTACTTC.

This clonotype was observed a handful of times. CDR3 in amino acids: CASSLMGQVNQETQYF. CDR3 coding DNA: TGCGCCAGCAGCTTGATGGGACAGGTTAATCAAGAGACCCAGTACTTC. The chain uses TRBV5-1 and TRBJ2-5; 8 bases agree with TRBD1. J gave up 2 bases and V 1 base, and 7 bases lay outside the gene matches. This CDR3 is 16 amino acids long. From germline, CDR1 is SGHRS and CDR2 YFSETQ.

The chain carries TRBV19 and TRBJ1-3; D is unresolved. V lost 0 bases, J lost 0 bases, and 12 bases lay in between. The CDR3 consists of 17 residues. The germline CDR1 and CDR2 sequences are LNHDA and SQIVND (reference sequence). The CDR3 loop is CASSIDPFRSSGNTIYF. CDR3 nucleotide sequence: TGTGCCAGTAGTATAGATCCGTTCCGGAGCTCTGGAAACACCATATATTTT.

The chain employs TRBV2 and TRBJ1-6; D may be TRBD1 (6 bases). Germline V lookup: CDR1 SNHLY, CDR2 FYNNEI. CDR3 length equals 13 residues. V lost 9 bases and J lost 9, with 15 bases in between. The CDR3 is CASLQGFGSPLHF. For the CDR3, the DNA is TGTGCCAGTTTACAGGGTTTTGGTTCACCCCTCCACTTT.

Note on this clonotype: A much larger clone lies a single base off, so this may be a read error. V and J are TRBV20-1 and TRBJ2-5, with D maybe TRBD2 (5 bases). The CDR3 totals 16 residues. Germline CDR1 is DFQATT and CDR2 is SNEGSKA (reference sequence). CDR3 in DNA: TGCAGTGCCCCCGGCGACTACTACGGCTACCAAGAGACCCAGCACTTC. Its translation: CSAPGDYYGYQETQHF.

The sample holds one count of this clonotype. DNA for the CDR3: TGCGCCAGCAGCGAGCAATACAATGAGCAGTTCTTC. Its translation is CASSEQYNEQFF. The chain couples TRBV5-1 to TRBJ2-1; D is uncertain. Germline lookup yields CDR1 SGHRS and CDR2 YFSETQ. The length of the CDR3 is 12 residues. Trimming took 4 bases from V and 4 from J, leaving 6 bases between them.

V gene TRBV7-8 combines with J gene TRBJ1-2; the D is unclear. CDR1 SGHVS and CDR2 FQNEAQ come from the germline V gene. Trimming stripped 5 bases from V and 8 bases from J, with 21 bases between. The CDR3 covers 15 residues. The chain's CDR3 is CASSPLTATQAGYTF. CDR3 sequence (DNA): TGTGCCAGCAGCCCCCTGACTGCTACCCAAGCGGGCTACACCTTC. Drawing the rest from reference TRBV7-8 and TRBJ1-2, the complete variable domain is GAGVSQSPRYKVAKRGQDVALRCDPISGHVSLFWYQQALGQGPEFLTYFQNEAQLDKSGLPSDRFFAERPEGSVSTLKIQRTQQEDSAVYLCASSPLTATQAGYTFGSGTRLTVV.

This clonotype was seen many times. This chain connects TRBV28 to TRBJ2-5; D might be TRBD2 (5 bases). Germline lookup yields CDR1 MDHEN and CDR2 SYDVKM. V was cut by 2 bases and J by 5 bases, with 9 bases left in between. This CDR3 comprises 13 residues. Written as DNA, the CDR3 is TGTGCCAGCAGTTTAAGACTAAGTGAGACCCAGTACTTC. This encodes CASSLRLSETQYF.

This rearrangement joins TRBV7-3 to TRBJ2-1, with 9 bases that match TRBD2. This CDR3 is 18 amino acids long. CDR1 and CDR2 (germline): SGHTA, FQGTGA. The V and J ends lost 2 bases and 0 bases, in that order; junction bases with no gene match: 8. This chain's CDR3 is CASSLERSGRFSYNEQFF. As DNA, the CDR3 is TGTGCCAGCAGCTTAGAGAGAAGCGGGAGGTTCTCCTACAATGAGCAGTTCTTC. Filled out from reference TRBV7-3 and TRBJ2-1, the complete variable domain reads GAGVSQTPSNKVTEKGKYVELRCDPISGHTALYWYRQSLGQGPEFLIYFQGTGAADDSGLPNDRFFAVRPEGSVSTLKIQRTERGDSAVYLCASSLERSGRFSYNEQFFGPGTRLTVL.

The gene calls are TRBV5-8 and TRBJ2-1; 7 bases line up with TRBD1. The V segment lost 0 bases and the J segment 3 bases; nucleotides outside the gene matches: 15. The CDR3 covers 19 residues. CDR1 is SGHTS, CDR2 YDEGEE, per germline. In nucleotides, the CDR3 is TGTGCCAGCAGCTTGGTTCTATCTTCGGGACAGCTAAACTACAATGAGCAGTTCTTC. Protein product: CASSLVLSSGQLNYNEQFF. The full variable domain, with the rest looked up from reference TRBV5-8 and TRBJ2-1, is EAGVTQSPTHLIKTRGQQATLRCSPISGHTSVYWYQQALGLGLQFLLWYDEGEERNRGNFPPRFSGRQFPNYSSELNVNALELEDSALYLCASSLVLSSGQLNYNEQFFGPGTRLTVL.

This clonotype was seen more than once but under ten times. J is TRBJ1-1 and V is TRBV2; 9 bases line up with TRBD1. CDR1 SNHLY and CDR2 FYNNEI come from the germline V gene. J gave up 7 bases and V 3 bases, and 9 bases lay outside the gene matches. CDR3 size: 15 residues. CDR3 in amino acids: CASSDMDRGQVEAFF. CDR3 bases: TGTGCCAGCAGTGATATGGACAGGGGTCAAGTTGAAGCTTTCTTT.

The chain recombines TRBV30 with TRBJ2-3; D gene ambiguous. Germline assignment: CDR1 GTSNPN and CDR2 SVGIG (reference sequence). The CDR3 is 13 residues long. V gave up 6 bases and J gave up 9 bases, with 19 bases separating them. The CDR3 bases are TGTGCCTGTTCTCAGGTCGCACAGCAGACGCAGTATTTT. Translating gives CACSQVAQQTQYF.

The chain is built from TRBV25-1 and TRBJ2-6; D unclear. V lost 4 bases to trimming and J lost 0 bases, with 4 bases between them. CDR3 length: 14 amino acids. From germline, CDR1 is MGHDK and CDR2 SYGVNS. DNA for the CDR3: TGTGCCAGCAGTGTCTACTCTGGGGCCAACGTCCTGACTTTC. This gives the protein CASSVYSGANVLTF.

There are many counts of this clonotype. The chain combines TRBV27 with TRBJ1-1; unclear D gene. The ends were cut back, 4 bases at V and 2 bases at J, with 11 bases in the middle. Germline V gene sequence: CDR1 MNHEY, CDR2 SMNVEV (reference sequence). This CDR3 spans 14 amino acids. The CDR3 sequence: CASSSRTGNTEAFF. CDR3 nucleotides: TGTGCCAGCAGTTCCAGGACCGGCAACACTGAAGCTTTCTTT.

In its sample, this clonotype was seen a few times. The genes are TRBV28 and TRBJ1-1; D ambiguous. Trimming took 8 bases from V and 1 from J, leaving 11 bases between them. Germline V gives CDR1 MDHEN, CDR2 SYDVKM. The CDR3 has 13 amino acids. The CDR3, as DNA: TGTGCCAGCGGCTCTAGTGGGAACACTGAAGCTTTCTTT. Translation gives CASGSSGNTEAFF.

By proportion, this clonotype is medium-sized. The rearrangement links TRBV20-1 to TRBJ1-2; D gene uncertain. CDR3 length: 12 amino acids. Germline V CDR1 and CDR2: DFQATT, SNEGSKA (reference sequence). Trimming left V 0 bases short and J 4 bases short, with 6 bases between. The CDR3 region has the DNA TGCAGTGCTAGAGATCCCATCTATGGCTACACCTTC. As protein: CSARDPIYGYTF.

The chain uses TRBV3-1 and TRBJ2-2, with 11 bases fitting TRBD1. The length of the CDR3 is 15 residues. The germline gives CDR1 LGHDT, CDR2 YNNKEL (reference sequence). Germline trimming cut 6 bases from V and 7 bases from J; bases unmatched to any gene: 7. CDR3 region: CASSPGTGGNGELFF. DNA of the CDR3: TGTGCCAGCAGTCCCGGGACAGGGGGTAACGGGGAGCTGTTTTTT.

The sample holds one count of this clonotype. A much larger clone differs by one base, so this may be a read error. The gene calls are TRBV4-1 and TRBJ1-5; D call uncertain. CDR1 MGHRA and CDR2 YSYEKL come from the germline V gene. The CDR3 runs 13 residues. CDR3 nucleotide sequence: TGCGCCGGCAGCCAAGATCCGGAGAAGCCCCAGCATTTT. Translated: CAGSQDPEKPQHF.

V and J are TRBV5-5 and TRBJ2-3; 9 positions agree with TRBD2. CDR1 and CDR2 from the germline V gene are SGHKS and YYEKEE (reference sequence). The CDR3 length is 15 residues. J was trimmed by 2 bases and V by 1 base; bases with no gene match: 2. The DNA of the CDR3 is TGTGCCAGCAGCTTGTCTAGCGGGAACACAGATACGCAGTATTTT. Translation gives CASSLSSGNTDTQYF.

The CDR3 loop is CASSPEKRGDGYTF. DNA of the CDR3: TGTGCCAGCAGCCCTGAGAAGAGGGGGGATGGCTACACCTTC. V usage is TRBV3-1 and J usage is TRBJ1-2, with a weak D call TRBD1 (6 bases). Germline CDR1 and CDR2: LGHDT and YNNKEL (reference sequence). With 4 bases removed from V and 6 bases from J, the gap between germline ends came to 15 bases. The CDR3 is 14 amino acids.

As concerns this clonotype: Given a much more abundant clone one base away, this may be a read error. The chain has TRBV7-2 and TRBJ2-4; D is possibly TRBD1 (5 bases). This CDR3 comprises 13 residues. V was shortened by 2 bases and J by 9 bases, with 11 bases between the two germline ends. CDR1 SGHTA and CDR2 FQGNSA come from the germline V gene. CDR3 coding DNA: TGTGCCAGCAGCTTACCTGGGGCGTCCATTCAGTACTTC. Protein product: CASSLPGASIQYF. The full variable domain, with the rest looked up from reference TRBV7-2 and TRBJ2-4, is GAGVSQSPSNKVTEKGKDVELRCDPISGHTALYWYRQSLGQGLEFLIYFQGNSAPDKSGLPSDRFSAERTGGSVSTLTIQRTQQEDSAVYLCASSLPGASIQYFGAGTRLSVL.

This clonotype was counted once. An end of the junction differs from the germline gene, which may be a read error. The rearrangement joins TRBV28 to TRBJ2-7; TRBD2 is a possible D gene (7 bases). This CDR3 comprises 14 residues. Germline loops: CDR1 MDHEN, CDR2 SYDVKM. The CDR3 DNA reads as TGTGGCAGCAGTGGACTAGGGGGAGGATACGAGCAGTACTTC. Amino acid sequence: CGSSGLGGGYEQYF. The variable domain in full, with the rest retrieved from reference TRBV28 and TRBJ2-7, is DVKVTQSSRYLVKRTGEKVFLECVQDMDHENMFWYRQDPGLGLRLIYFSYDVKMKEKGDIPEGYSVSREKKERFSLILESASTNQTSMYLCGSSGLGGGYEQYFGPGTRLTVT.

The chain uses TRBV6-2 or TRBV6-3 and TRBJ2-5; 8 nucleotides line up with TRBD1. V gave up 6 bases and J gave up 9 bases; unmatched junction bases: 6. The germline gives CDR1 MNHEY, CDR2 SVGEGT. There are 12 residues in the CDR3. The DNA of the CDR3 is TGTGCCAGCAGCCAGGGGGCGCGGGCCCAGTACTTC. Its protein is CASSQGARAQYF.

The chain couples TRBV7-9 to TRBJ1-5, with D possibly TRBD1 on 5 matching bases. The CDR3 is 14 residues long. Germline V gives CDR1 SEHNR, CDR2 FQNEAQ (reference sequence). Trimming left V 1 base short and J 5 bases short, with 9 bases between. The CDR3 is CASSLGGSYQPQHF. In nucleotides, the CDR3 is TGTGCCAGCAGCTTAGGGGGGAGCTATCAGCCCCAGCATTTT.

This clonotype was observed a few times. The V call is TRBV11-3, the J call TRBJ2-5; TRBD2 aligns across 7 bases. V shed 2 bases, J shed 3 bases, and the junction held 3 bases outside the gene matches. Germline V gene data show CDR1 as SGHNT and CDR2 as YENEEA. The CDR3 has 14 residues. The CDR3 reads CASSLNGGKETQYF. The CDR3, as DNA: TGTGCCAGCAGCTTAAACGGGGGGAAAGAGACCCAGTACTTC.

This clonotype occurred many times. The chain links TRBV7-2 to TRBJ2-7, with TRBD1 matching 7 bases. Trimming at V came to 3 bases and at J to 4 bases, leaving 6 bases not matched to a gene. The CDR3 totals 14 residues. The germline gives CDR1 SGHTA, CDR2 FQGNSA. The CDR3 protein is CASSFKTGQYEQYF. CDR3 DNA sequence: TGTGCCAGCAGCTTTAAGACAGGGCAATACGAGCAGTACTTC.

This clonotype was picked up a small number of times. The chain joins TRBV7-2 to TRBJ1-2, with D uncertain. Per the germline V gene, CDR1 is SGHTA and CDR2 is FQGNSA. This CDR3 is 14 amino acids long. Trimming shortened V by 1 base and J by 8 bases, and 14 bases separated the two germline ends. Written as DNA, the CDR3 is TGTGCCAGCAGCTTAGACCGGTACGAGGGAGGCTACACCTTC. It specifies CASSLDRYEGGYTF. The variable domain in full, with the rest retrieved from reference TRBV7-2 and TRBJ1-2, is GAGVSQSPSNKVTEKGKDVELRCDPISGHTALYWYRQSLGQGLEFLIYFQGNSAPDKSGLPSDRFSAERTGGSVSTLTIQRTQQEDSAVYLCASSLDRYEGGYTFGSGTRLTVV.

The V and J genes are TRBV6-6 and TRBJ2-3; 7 bases are a match to TRBD2. The CDR3 spans 15 residues. Unmatched junction bases numbered 2, after V lost 2 bases and J lost 0 bases. CDR1 MNHNY and CDR2 SVGAGI come from the germline V gene (reference sequence). CDR3 sequence: CASSYGGVSTDTQYF. DNA for the CDR3: TGTGCCAGCAGTTACGGGGGGGTTAGCACAGATACGCAGTATTTT.